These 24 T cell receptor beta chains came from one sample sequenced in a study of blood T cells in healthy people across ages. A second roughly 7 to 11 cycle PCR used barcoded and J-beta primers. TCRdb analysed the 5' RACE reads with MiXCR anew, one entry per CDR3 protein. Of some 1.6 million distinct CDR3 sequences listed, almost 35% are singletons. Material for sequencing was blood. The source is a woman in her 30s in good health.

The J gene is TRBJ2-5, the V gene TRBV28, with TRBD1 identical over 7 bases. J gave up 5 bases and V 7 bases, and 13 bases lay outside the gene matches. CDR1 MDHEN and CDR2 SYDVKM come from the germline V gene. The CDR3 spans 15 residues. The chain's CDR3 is CASTSSRGQRETQYF. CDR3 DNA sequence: TGTGCCAGCACGTCCTCGAGGGGGCAGCGGGAGACCCAGTACTTC. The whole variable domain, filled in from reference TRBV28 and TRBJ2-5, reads DVKVTQSSRYLVKRTGEKVFLECVQDMDHENMFWYRQDPGLGLRLIYFSYDVKMKEKGDIPEGYSVSREKKERFSLILESASTNQTSMYLCASTSSRGQRETQYFGPGTRLLVL.

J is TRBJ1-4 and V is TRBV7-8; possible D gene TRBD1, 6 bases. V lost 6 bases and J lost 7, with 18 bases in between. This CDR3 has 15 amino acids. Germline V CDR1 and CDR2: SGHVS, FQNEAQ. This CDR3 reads CASRITGMNGEKLFF. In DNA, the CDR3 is TGTGCCAGCAGGATAACAGGGATGAACGGTGAAAAACTGTTTTTT.

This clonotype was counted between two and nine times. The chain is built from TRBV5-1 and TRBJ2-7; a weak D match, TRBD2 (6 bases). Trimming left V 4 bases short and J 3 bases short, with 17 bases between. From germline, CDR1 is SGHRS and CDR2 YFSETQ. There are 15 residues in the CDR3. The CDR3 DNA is TGCGCCAGCAGCAAGCCCTATAGGGAGGACTACGAGCAGTACTTC. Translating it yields CASSKPYREDYEQYF.

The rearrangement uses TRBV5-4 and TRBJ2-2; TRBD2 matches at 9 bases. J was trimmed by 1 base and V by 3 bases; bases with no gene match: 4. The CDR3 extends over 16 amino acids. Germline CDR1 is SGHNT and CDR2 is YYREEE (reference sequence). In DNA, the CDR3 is TGTGCCAGCAGCTACGGACTAGCGCAGAACACCGGGGAGCTGTTTTTT. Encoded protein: CASSYGLAQNTGELFF.

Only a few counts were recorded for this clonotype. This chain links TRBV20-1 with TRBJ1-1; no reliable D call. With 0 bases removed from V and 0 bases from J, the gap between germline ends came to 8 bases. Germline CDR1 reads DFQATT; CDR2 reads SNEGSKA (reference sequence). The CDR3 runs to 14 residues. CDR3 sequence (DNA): TGCAGTGCTAGAGACGGTGGGGTGAACACTGAAGCTTTCTTT. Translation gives CSARDGGVNTEAFF.

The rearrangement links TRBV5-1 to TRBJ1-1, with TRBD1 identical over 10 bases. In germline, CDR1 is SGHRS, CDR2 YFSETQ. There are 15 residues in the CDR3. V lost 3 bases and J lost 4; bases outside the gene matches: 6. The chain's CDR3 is CASSSTGGIFTEAFF. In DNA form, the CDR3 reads TGCGCCAGCAGCTCGACAGGGGGCATTTTCACTGAAGCTTTCTTT.

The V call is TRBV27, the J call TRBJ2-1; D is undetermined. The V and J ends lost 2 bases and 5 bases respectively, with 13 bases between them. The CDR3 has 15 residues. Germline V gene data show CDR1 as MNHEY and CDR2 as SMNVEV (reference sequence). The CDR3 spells CASSLGNGRNNEQFF. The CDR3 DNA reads TGTGCCAGCAGTTTAGGAAACGGGCGTAACAATGAGCAGTTCTTC.

The CDR3 DNA is TGTGCCAGCAGCTCCGGGACAGGGCAGGCTGGCTACACCTTC. It translates to CASSSGTGQAGYTF. The chain recombines TRBV28 with TRBJ1-2; TRBD1 aligns across 9 bases. Germline CDR1 reads MDHEN; CDR2 reads SYDVKM. V shed 6 bases and J 7 bases; nucleotides not matched to a gene: 9. The CDR3 consists of 14 residues.

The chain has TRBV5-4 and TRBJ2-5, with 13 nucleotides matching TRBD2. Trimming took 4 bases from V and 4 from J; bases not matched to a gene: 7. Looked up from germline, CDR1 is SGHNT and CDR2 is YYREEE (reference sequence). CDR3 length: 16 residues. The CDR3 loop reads CASSAGTSGILETQYF. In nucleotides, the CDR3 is TGTGCCAGCAGCGCCGGGACTAGCGGGATACTAGAGACCCAGTACTTC.

The CDR3 region is CSASPSGLEAFF. The DNA for the CDR3 is TGCAGTGCTAGCCCTTCGGGACTTGAAGCTTTCTTT. The J gene is TRBJ1-1, the V gene TRBV20-1; perhaps TRBD1 as D (5 bases). Trimming left V 3 bases short and J 7 bases short, with 12 bases between. CDR1 DFQATT and CDR2 SNEGSKA come from the germline V gene (reference sequence). This CDR3 comprises 12 residues.

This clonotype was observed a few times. CDR3 loop: CASSQVQGTSGANVLTF. The CDR3 bases are TGTGCCAGCAGCCAAGTCCAGGGGACCTCTGGGGCCAACGTCCTGACTTTC. This chain joins TRBV4-2 and TRBJ2-6; tentatively, D is TRBD1 (6 bases). Germline V gives CDR1 LGHNA, CDR2 YNFKEQ. Deletions cut 1 base from V and 0 bases from J, with 10 bases between. The CDR3 consists of 17 residues.

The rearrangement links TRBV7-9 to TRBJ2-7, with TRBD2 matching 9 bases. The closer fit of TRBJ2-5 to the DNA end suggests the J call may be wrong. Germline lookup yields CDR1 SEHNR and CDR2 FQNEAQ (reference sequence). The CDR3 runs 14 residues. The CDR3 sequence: CASNQRGAGETQYF. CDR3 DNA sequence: TGTGCCAGTAACCAGCGGGGGGCTGGAGAGACCCAGTACTTC.

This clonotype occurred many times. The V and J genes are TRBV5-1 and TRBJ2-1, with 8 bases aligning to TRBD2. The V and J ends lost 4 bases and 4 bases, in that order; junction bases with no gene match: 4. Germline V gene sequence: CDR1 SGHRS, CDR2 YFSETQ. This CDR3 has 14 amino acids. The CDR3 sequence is CASSAGTRYNEQFF. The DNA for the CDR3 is TGCGCCAGCAGCGCCGGGACTAGATACAATGAGCAGTTCTTC.

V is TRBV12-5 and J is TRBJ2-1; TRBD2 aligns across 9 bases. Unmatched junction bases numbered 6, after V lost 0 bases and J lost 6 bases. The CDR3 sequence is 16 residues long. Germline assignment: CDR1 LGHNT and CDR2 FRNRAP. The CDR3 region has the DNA TGTGCTAGTGGTTTGGTACTGGCTAGCGGGGCCAATGAGCAGTTCTTC. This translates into CASGLVLASGANEQFF. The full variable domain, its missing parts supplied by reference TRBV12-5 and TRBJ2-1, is DARVTQTPRHKVTEMGQEVTMRCQPILGHNTVFWYRQTMMQGLELLAYFRNRAPLDDSGMPKDRFSAEMPDATLATLKIQPSEPRDSAVYFCASGLVLASGANEQFFGPGTRLTVL.

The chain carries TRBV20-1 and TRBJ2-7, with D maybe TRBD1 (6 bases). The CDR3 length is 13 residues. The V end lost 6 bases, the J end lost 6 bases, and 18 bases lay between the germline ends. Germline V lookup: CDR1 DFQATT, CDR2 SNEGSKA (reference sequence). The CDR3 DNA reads TGCAGTGCCCGGGACACGATCAGAGGCGAGCAGTACTTC. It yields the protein CSARDTIRGEQYF.

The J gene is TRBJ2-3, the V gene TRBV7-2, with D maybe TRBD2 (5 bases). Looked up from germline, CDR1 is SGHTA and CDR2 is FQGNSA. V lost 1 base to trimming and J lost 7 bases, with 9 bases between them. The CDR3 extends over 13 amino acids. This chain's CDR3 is CASSLGELNTQYF. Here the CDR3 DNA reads TGTGCCAGCAGCTTAGGGGAGCTTAATACGCAGTATTTT.

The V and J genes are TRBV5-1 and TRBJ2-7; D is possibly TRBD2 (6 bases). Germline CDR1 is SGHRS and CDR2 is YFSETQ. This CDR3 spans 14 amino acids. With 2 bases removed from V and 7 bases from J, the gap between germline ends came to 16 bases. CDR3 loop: CASSLGLAPPEQYF. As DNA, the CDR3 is TGCGCCAGCAGCTTAGGGCTAGCGCCACCGGAGCAGTACTTC.

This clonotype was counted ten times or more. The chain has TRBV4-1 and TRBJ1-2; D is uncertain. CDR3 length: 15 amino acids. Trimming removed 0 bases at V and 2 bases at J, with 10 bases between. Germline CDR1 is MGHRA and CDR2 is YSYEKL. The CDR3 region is CASSQEAGPNYGYTF. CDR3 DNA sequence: TGCGCCAGCAGCCAAGAAGCCGGACCGAACTATGGCTACACCTTC.

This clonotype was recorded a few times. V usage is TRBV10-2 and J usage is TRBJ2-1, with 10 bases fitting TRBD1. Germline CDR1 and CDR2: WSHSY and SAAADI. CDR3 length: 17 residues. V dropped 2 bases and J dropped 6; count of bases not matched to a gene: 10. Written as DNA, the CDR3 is TGCGCCAGCAGTGAGGGACTTTCGACAGGGGGCCCCAATGAGCAGTTCTTC. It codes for CASSEGLSTGGPNEQFF.

The CDR3 is CSDVGNGYTF. The CDR3 nucleotides are TGCAGTGACGTGGGGAATGGCTACACCTTC. The chain recombines TRBV20-1 with TRBJ1-2, with D hard to call. CDR3 size: 10 residues. Germline assignment: CDR1 DFQATT and CDR2 SNEGSKA (reference sequence). Trimming cost V 7 bases and J 6 bases, with 9 bases left between them.

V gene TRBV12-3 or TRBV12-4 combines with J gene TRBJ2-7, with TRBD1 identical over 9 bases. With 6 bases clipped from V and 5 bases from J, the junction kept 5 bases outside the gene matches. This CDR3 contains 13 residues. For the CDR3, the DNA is TGTGCCAGCAGCCCGGACAGGGGCGACGAGCAGTACTTC. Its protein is CASSPDRGDEQYF.

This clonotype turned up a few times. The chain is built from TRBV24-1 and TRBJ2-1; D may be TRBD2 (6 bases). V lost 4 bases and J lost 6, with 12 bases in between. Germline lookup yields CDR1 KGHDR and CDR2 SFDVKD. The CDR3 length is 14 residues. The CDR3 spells CATSDPGVTNEQFF. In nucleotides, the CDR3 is TGTGCCACCAGTGACCCGGGAGTAACCAATGAGCAGTTCTTC.

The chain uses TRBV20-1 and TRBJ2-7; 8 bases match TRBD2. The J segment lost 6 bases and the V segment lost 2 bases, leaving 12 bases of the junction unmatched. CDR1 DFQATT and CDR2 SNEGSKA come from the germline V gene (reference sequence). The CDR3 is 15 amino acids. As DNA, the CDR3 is TGCAGTGCTAGACCCCTGGCGGGAGGAGCTGGCGAGCAGTACTTC. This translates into CSARPLAGGAGEQYF.

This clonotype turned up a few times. CDR3 nucleotide sequence: TGTGCCTGGAGTGTACGAGGCGGGGGGGCGAACTACGAGCAGTACTTC. Translation gives CAWSVRGGGANYEQYF. The rearrangement joins TRBV30 to TRBJ2-7, with 9 bases that match TRBD2. The CDR3 spans 16 residues. The V gene's germline CDR1 is GTSNPN and CDR2 SVGIG (reference sequence). V was clipped by 0 bases and J by 3 bases; unmatched bases: 9.